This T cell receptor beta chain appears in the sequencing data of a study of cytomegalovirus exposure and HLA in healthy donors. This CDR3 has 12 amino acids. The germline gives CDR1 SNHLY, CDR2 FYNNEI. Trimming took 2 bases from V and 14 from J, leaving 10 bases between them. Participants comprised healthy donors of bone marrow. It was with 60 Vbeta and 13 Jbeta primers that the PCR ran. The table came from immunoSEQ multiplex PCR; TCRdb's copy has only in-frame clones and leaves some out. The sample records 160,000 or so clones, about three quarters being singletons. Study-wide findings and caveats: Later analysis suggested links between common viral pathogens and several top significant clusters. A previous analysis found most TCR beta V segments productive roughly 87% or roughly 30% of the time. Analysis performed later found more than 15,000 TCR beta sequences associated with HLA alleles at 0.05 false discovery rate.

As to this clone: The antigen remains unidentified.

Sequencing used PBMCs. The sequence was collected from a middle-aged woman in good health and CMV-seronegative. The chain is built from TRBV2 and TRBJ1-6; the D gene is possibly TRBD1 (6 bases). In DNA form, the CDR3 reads TGTGCCAGCAGTGAAAGGGACAACACCCTCCACTTT. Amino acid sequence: CASSERDNTLHF. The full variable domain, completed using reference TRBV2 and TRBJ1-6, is EPEVTQTPSHQVTQMGQEVILRCVPISNHLYFYWYRQILGQKVEFLVSFYNNEISEKSEIFDDQFSVERPDGSNFTLKIRSTKLEDSAMYFCASSERDNTLHFGNGTRLTVT.